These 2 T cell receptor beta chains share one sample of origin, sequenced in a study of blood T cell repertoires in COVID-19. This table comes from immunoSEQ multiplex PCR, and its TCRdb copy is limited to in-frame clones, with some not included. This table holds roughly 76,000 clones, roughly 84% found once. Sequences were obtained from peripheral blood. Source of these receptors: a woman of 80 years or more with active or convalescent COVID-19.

CDR3 residues: CASSPAQSGIEAFF. Here the CDR3 DNA reads TGTGCCAGCTCACCGGCGCAATCAGGGATTGAAGCTTTCTTT. The chain is built from TRBV18 and TRBJ1-1, with D perhaps TRBD1 (5 bases). In germline, CDR1 is KGHSH, CDR2 LQKENI. The CDR3 totals 14 residues. V was cut by 3 bases and J by 7 bases, with 15 bases left in between.

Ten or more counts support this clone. CDR3 protein: CASMKWGAGELFF. The CDR3 nucleotides read TGTGCCAGCATGAAATGGGGGGCCGGGGAGCTGTTTTTT. The chain recombines TRBV6-5 with TRBJ2-2, with TRBD2 as a possible D gene (6 bases). The germline CDR1 and CDR2 sequences are MNHEY and SVGAGI. Trimming took 7 bases from V and 6 from J, leaving 12 bases between them. CDR3 length equals 13 residues.